These T cell receptor beta chains were read from a single sample in a study of blood T cell repertoires in COVID-19. Clones were sequenced by immunoSEQ multiplex PCR, and TCRdb holds only the in-frame ones, with some missing. The table has 72,000 or so clones, 85% to 90% seen once. The sample was peripheral blood. These receptors were collected from a woman of 80 years or more with active or convalescent COVID-19. Both conserved end residues are part of each CDR3. The order of the fields is D gene, clone size, J gene, V gene, CDR3 DNA, CDR3 protein. A D gene is named only where the DNA matches it firmly. A clone size is listed for some rows: how often the clone was seen (once, few, many), or a class if it is expanded.

d_gene: TRBD1; abundance: -; j_gene: TRBJ1-1; v_gene: TRBV6-5; CDR3nt: TGTGCCAGCCGGACCTCAGGGGGGAACACTGAAGCTTTCTTT; CDR3aa: CASRTSGGNTEAFF
d_gene: TRBD2; abundance: -; j_gene: TRBJ2-1; v_gene: TRBV3-1/TRBV3-2; CDR3nt: TGTGCCAGCAGCCGACTAGCGGGGAGAGTTAATGAGCAGTTCTTC; CDR3aa: CASSRLAGRVNEQFF
d_gene: TRBD2; abundance: -; j_gene: TRBJ2-2; v_gene: TRBV28; CDR3nt: TGTGCCAGCAGTACCATCAGACTAGCGGGGGGCGCGAACACCGGGGAGCTGTTTTTT; CDR3aa: CASSTIRLAGGANTGELFF
d_gene: -; abundance: -; j_gene: TRBJ1-5; v_gene: TRBV28; CDR3nt: TGTGCCAGCAGTCCGCCGGGACAAGCCTATCAGCCCCAGCATTTT; CDR3aa: CASSPPGQAYQPQHF
d_gene: TRBD2; abundance: -; j_gene: TRBJ2-3; v_gene: TRBV23-1; CDR3nt: TGCGCCAGCAGCCTACAGCGGGGATCAGATACGCAGTATTTT; CDR3aa: CASSLQRGSDTQYF
d_gene: -; abundance: -; j_gene: TRBJ2-7; v_gene: TRBV7-9; CDR3nt: TGTGCCAGCAGCTTTGAGGGCAGGTGGTTTGATGAGCAGTACTTC; CDR3aa: CASSFEGRWFDEQYF
d_gene: TRBD1; abundance: once; j_gene: TRBJ1-4; v_gene: TRBV7-8; CDR3nt: TGTGCCAGCAGCCCCGGGACAGGGTTTGAAAAACTGTTTTTT; CDR3aa: CASSPGTGFEKLFF
d_gene: -; abundance: -; j_gene: TRBJ2-2; v_gene: TRBV27; CDR3nt: TGTGCCAGCGCCGGGGTTTTTGTGGGGAACACCGGGGAGCTGTTTTTT; CDR3aa: CASAGVFVGNTGELFF
d_gene: -; abundance: -; j_gene: TRBJ1-4; v_gene: TRBV28; CDR3nt: TGTGCCAGCAGTTCCATGGGGGGGAGTAGACTCGCAACTAATGAAAAACTGTTTTTT; CDR3aa: CASSSMGGSRLATNEKLFF
d_gene: -; abundance: -; j_gene: TRBJ1-6; v_gene: TRBV16; CDR3nt: TGTGCCAGCAGCCAATCGCCGGAGGGGAATTCACCCCTCCACTTT; CDR3aa: CASSQSPEGNSPLHF
d_gene: TRBD1; abundance: -; j_gene: TRBJ2-7; v_gene: TRBV19; CDR3nt: TGTGCCAGTAGTGGACAGGTAGACTCCTACGAGCAGTACTTC; CDR3aa: CASSGQVDSYEQYF
d_gene: -; abundance: -; j_gene: TRBJ2-3; v_gene: TRBV5-3; CDR3nt: TGTGCCAGATGTGACACCAGTCTACCAGATACGCAGTATTTT; CDR3aa: CARCDTSLPDTQYF
d_gene: TRBD2; abundance: -; j_gene: TRBJ2-7; v_gene: TRBV7-2; CDR3nt: TGTGCCAGCAGCTTACAAGCGGGGGGGCTTGGAGAGCAGTACTTC; CDR3aa: CASSLQAGGLGEQYF
d_gene: -; abundance: -; j_gene: TRBJ1-6; v_gene: TRBV5-1; CDR3nt: TGCGCCAGCAGACAGGAGAATTCACCCCTCCACTTT; CDR3aa: CASRQENSPLHF
d_gene: TRBD1; abundance: -; j_gene: TRBJ1-1; v_gene: TRBV28; CDR3nt: TGTGCCAGCAGCCGGGACAGGAACACTGAAGCTTTCTTT; CDR3aa: CASSRDRNTEAFF
d_gene: -; abundance: -; j_gene: TRBJ1-4; v_gene: TRBV28; CDR3nt: TGTGCCAGCAAAAACTCTGAACAGGCGGAAAAACTGTTTTTT; CDR3aa: CASKNSEQAEKLFF
d_gene: -; abundance: -; j_gene: TRBJ1-5; v_gene: TRBV20-1; CDR3nt: TGCAGTGCTAGTGACCTGTCTAGTCCTAGCAATCAGCCCCAGCATTTT; CDR3aa: CSASDLSSPSNQPQHF
d_gene: TRBD1; abundance: -; j_gene: TRBJ1-2; v_gene: TRBV4-2; CDR3nt: TGTGCCAGCAGCCACGTCACAGGGGCTACTAACTATGGCTACACCTTC; CDR3aa: CASSHVTGATNYGYTF
d_gene: -; abundance: -; j_gene: TRBJ2-2; v_gene: TRBV25-1; CDR3nt: TGTGCCAGCAGCGACACAGGGATCGGGGAGCTGTTTTTT; CDR3aa: CASSDTGIGELFF
d_gene: TRBD1; abundance: -; j_gene: TRBJ1-2; v_gene: TRBV5-1; CDR3nt: TGCGCCAGCAGCGGTCGACAGGGGGGAAACTATGGCTACACCTTC; CDR3aa: CASSGRQGGNYGYTF
d_gene: TRBD2; abundance: -; j_gene: TRBJ2-1; v_gene: TRBV25-1; CDR3nt: TGTGCCAGCAGTGGCCCGCTAGCGGGGGGGCCTAATGAGCAGTTCTTC; CDR3aa: CASSGPLAGGPNEQFF
d_gene: TRBD1; abundance: -; j_gene: TRBJ1-6; v_gene: TRBV3-1/TRBV3-2; CDR3nt: TGTGCCAGCAGTTATAGGACAGGGTCCTATAATTCACCCCTCCACTTT; CDR3aa: CASSYRTGSYNSPLHF
d_gene: -; abundance: -; j_gene: TRBJ1-1; v_gene: TRBV5-5; CDR3nt: TGTGCCAGCAGGACCGCCTCGGGGTCAGCTTTCTTT; CDR3aa: CASRTASGSAFF
d_gene: -; abundance: -; j_gene: TRBJ1-4; v_gene: TRBV6-6; CDR3nt: TGTGCCAGCAGTCGAGGCGGGACGTACTCGTCAACTAATGAAAAACTGTTTTTT; CDR3aa: CASSRGGTYSSTNEKLFF
d_gene: -; abundance: -; j_gene: TRBJ1-1; v_gene: TRBV7-9; CDR3nt: TGTGCCAGCAGCTTTCAACAGGGTATGAACACTGAAGCTTTCTTT; CDR3aa: CASSFQQGMNTEAFF
d_gene: -; abundance: -; j_gene: TRBJ1-2; v_gene: TRBV30; CDR3nt: TGTGCCTGGAGGGGAGGGGGATATGGCTACACCTTC; CDR3aa: CAWRGGGYGYTF
d_gene: TRBD2; abundance: -; j_gene: TRBJ2-3; v_gene: TRBV5-1; CDR3nt: TGCGCCAGCGGACTAGGGACTAGCGGGGTCAAGGATACGCAGTATTTT; CDR3aa: CASGLGTSGVKDTQYF
d_gene: -; abundance: -; j_gene: TRBJ1-4; v_gene: TRBV6-6; CDR3nt: TGTGCCAGCAGTTATTCATATGAAAAACTGTTTTTT; CDR3aa: CASSYSYEKLFF
d_gene: -; abundance: -; j_gene: TRBJ2-5; v_gene: TRBV6-5; CDR3nt: TGTGCCAGCAGAACGCCATGGGGGGACCAAGAGACCCAGTACTTC; CDR3aa: CASRTPWGDQETQYF
d_gene: -; abundance: -; j_gene: TRBJ1-6; v_gene: TRBV4-3; CDR3nt: TGCGCCAGCAGCCAAGGGGGCTCACCCCTCCACTTT; CDR3aa: CASSQGGSPLHF
d_gene: -; abundance: -; j_gene: TRBJ1-4; v_gene: TRBV30; CDR3nt: TGTGCCTGGAGTGTACTTCGACAACATGAAAAACTGTTTTTT; CDR3aa: CAWSVLRQHEKLFF
d_gene: -; abundance: -; j_gene: TRBJ2-7; v_gene: TRBV19; CDR3nt: TGTGCCAGCTCTCCGCGGACACAATTGCGGTACGAGCAGTACTTC; CDR3aa: CASSPRTQLRYEQYF
d_gene: -; abundance: -; j_gene: TRBJ1-1; v_gene: TRBV10-3; CDR3nt: TGTGCCATCAGTGAGTCCCTATATAACACTGAAGCTTTCTTT; CDR3aa: CAISESLYNTEAFF
d_gene: TRBD2; abundance: -; j_gene: TRBJ2-3; v_gene: TRBV9; CDR3nt: TGTGCCAGCAGCGTACGAGGACTAGCGGGAGCTGTGGAGGATACGCAGTATTTT; CDR3aa: CASSVRGLAGAVEDTQYF
d_gene: TRBD1; abundance: -; j_gene: TRBJ1-1; v_gene: TRBV19; CDR3nt: TGTGCCAGTAGTCCAACGACAGGGAAAGTCGAAGCTTTCTTT; CDR3aa: CASSPTTGKVEAFF
d_gene: -; abundance: once; j_gene: TRBJ1-1; v_gene: TRBV4-3; CDR3nt: TGCGCCAGCAGCCAAGACCAGGGAGGGTCGGGTGAAGCTTTCTTT; CDR3aa: CASSQDQGGSGEAFF
d_gene: -; abundance: -; j_gene: TRBJ2-5; v_gene: TRBV5-6; CDR3nt: TGTGCCAGCAGCAATGACAGAAAAGAGACCCAGTACTTC; CDR3aa: CASSNDRKETQYF
d_gene: TRBD2; abundance: -; j_gene: TRBJ2-5; v_gene: TRBV14; CDR3nt: TGTGCCAGCAGCCGAGGGGAGGGGCGATGGGAGACCCAGTACTTC; CDR3aa: CASSRGEGRWETQYF
d_gene: TRBD1; abundance: -; j_gene: TRBJ1-2; v_gene: TRBV24-1; CDR3nt: TGTGCCACCAGTGCAGCCGACCGACAGGGGGCGGAAGGCTACACCTTC; CDR3aa: CATSAADRQGAEGYTF
d_gene: -; abundance: -; j_gene: TRBJ1-3; v_gene: TRBV7-2; CDR3nt: TGTGCCAGCAGCTTAGTCTCGGGGTCTGGAAACACCATATATTTT; CDR3aa: CASSLVSGSGNTIYF
d_gene: TRBD2; abundance: -; j_gene: TRBJ2-7; v_gene: TRBV6-5; CDR3nt: TGTGCCAGCAGTTTTAGCGGGGGCCCCTACGAGCAGTACTTC; CDR3aa: CASSFSGGPYEQYF
d_gene: -; abundance: -; j_gene: TRBJ2-1; v_gene: TRBV18; CDR3nt: TGTGCCAGCTCAGAGGGCCCGTCCCGGGGTATTGAGCAGTTCTTC; CDR3aa: CASSEGPSRGIEQFF
d_gene: TRBD2; abundance: -; j_gene: TRBJ2-4; v_gene: TRBV19; CDR3nt: TGTGCCAGTAGTACTCCCGGGGGGAGCAAAAACATTCAGTACTTC; CDR3aa: CASSTPGGSKNIQYF
d_gene: TRBD1; abundance: once; j_gene: TRBJ2-7; v_gene: TRBV29-1; CDR3nt: TGCAGCGTTGAAACAGGGGGAGGCGGCGAGCAGTACTTC; CDR3aa: CSVETGGGGEQYF
d_gene: TRBD1; abundance: few; j_gene: TRBJ1-2; v_gene: TRBV10-3; CDR3nt: TGTGCCATCAGTGGGGGACAGGGGATAGGGGGCTACACCTTC; CDR3aa: CAISGGQGIGGYTF
d_gene: -; abundance: once; j_gene: TRBJ2-1; v_gene: TRBV5-4; CDR3nt: TGTGCCAGCAGCTTGGGTTCTAGTGGGTACAATGAGCAGTTCTTC; CDR3aa: CASSLGSSGYNEQFF
d_gene: -; abundance: -; j_gene: TRBJ1-4; v_gene: TRBV11-2; CDR3nt: TGTGCCAGCAGCCCGGGAGGTCGGGGAAGGGAAAAACTGTTTTTT; CDR3aa: CASSPGGRGREKLFF
d_gene: TRBD1; abundance: -; j_gene: TRBJ1-2; v_gene: TRBV6-5; CDR3nt: TGTGCCAGCAGTTACACAGGGGGGGCAAGGGACTATGGCTACACCTTC; CDR3aa: CASSYTGGARDYGYTF
d_gene: TRBD1; abundance: once; j_gene: TRBJ1-5; v_gene: TRBV6-2/TRBV6-3; CDR3nt: TGTGCCAGCAGTCTCCTCGGGGACAGGGGAAATCAGCCCCAGCATTTT; CDR3aa: CASSLLGDRGNQPQHF
d_gene: -; abundance: -; j_gene: TRBJ2-1; v_gene: TRBV24-1; CDR3nt: TGTGCCACCAGTGATTCTAAGCAGGTGTCCTACAATGAGCAGTTCTTC; CDR3aa: CATSDSKQVSYNEQFF
d_gene: TRBD2; abundance: -; j_gene: TRBJ2-3; v_gene: TRBV7-3; CDR3nt: TGTGCCAGCAGCTCCACCCTGGGACTAGCGGGGGGCAATGACGCGCAGTATTTT; CDR3aa: CASSSTLGLAGGNDAQYF
d_gene: TRBD2; abundance: -; j_gene: TRBJ2-5; v_gene: TRBV6-2/TRBV6-3; CDR3nt: TGTGCCAGCAGTTACTCGGGGACTAGCAGTTTTCGAGAGACCCAGTACTTC; CDR3aa: CASSYSGTSSFRETQYF